This TCR beta chain was sequenced in a study of blood T cell repertoires in COVID-19. Study summary: The samples span acute and convalescent COVID-19 from the United States, Italy and Spain. PBMCs, B-cell-depleted T cells, or T cells provided the cDNA or gDNA that made up the material.

This clone appeared a single time. Method: immunoSEQ multiplex PCR; TCRdb's copy keeps in-frame clones and lacks some. The sample lists 68,000 or so clones, about 91% seen once, with about 6% in the top ten. The CDR3 has 16 amino acids. The junction had 7 bases not matched to a gene; V was cut back by 4 bases and J by 2 bases. Germline CDR1 reads SGHRS; CDR2 reads YFSETQ. Sequencing was carried out using peripheral blood. The clonotype was recovered from a woman between 70 and 85 years old with acute or convalescent COVID-19. The genes are TRBV5-1 and TRBJ2-2, with TRBD1 matching 8 bases. DNA for the CDR3: TGCGCCAGCAGCCTGTGGACAGGGCCCAACACCGGGGAGCTGTTTTTT. This encodes CASSLWTGPNTGELFF.